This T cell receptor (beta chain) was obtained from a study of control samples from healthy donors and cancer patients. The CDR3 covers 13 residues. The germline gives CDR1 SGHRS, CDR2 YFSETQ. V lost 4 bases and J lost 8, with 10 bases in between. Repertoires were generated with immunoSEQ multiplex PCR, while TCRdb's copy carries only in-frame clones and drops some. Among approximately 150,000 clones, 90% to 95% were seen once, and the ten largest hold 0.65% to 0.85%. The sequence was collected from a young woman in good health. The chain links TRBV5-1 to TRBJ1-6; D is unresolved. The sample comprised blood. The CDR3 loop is CASSPGRDSPLHF. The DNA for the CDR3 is TGCGCCAGCAGCCCGGGGAGGGATTCACCCCTCCACTTT.